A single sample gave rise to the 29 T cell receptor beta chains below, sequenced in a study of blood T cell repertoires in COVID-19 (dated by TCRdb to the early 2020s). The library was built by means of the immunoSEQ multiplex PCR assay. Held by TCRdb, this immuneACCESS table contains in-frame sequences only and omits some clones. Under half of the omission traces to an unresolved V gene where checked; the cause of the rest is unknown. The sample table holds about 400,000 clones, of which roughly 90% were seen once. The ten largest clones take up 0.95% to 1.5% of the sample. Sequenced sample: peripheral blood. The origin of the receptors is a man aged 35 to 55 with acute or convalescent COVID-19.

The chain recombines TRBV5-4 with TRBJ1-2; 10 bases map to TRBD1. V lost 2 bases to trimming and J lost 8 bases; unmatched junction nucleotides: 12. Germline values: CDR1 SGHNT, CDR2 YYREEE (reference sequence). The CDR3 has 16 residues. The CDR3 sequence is CASSLERDRGSNGYTF. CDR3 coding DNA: TGTGCCAGCAGCTTAGAAAGGGACAGGGGCTCAAACGGCTACACCTTC.

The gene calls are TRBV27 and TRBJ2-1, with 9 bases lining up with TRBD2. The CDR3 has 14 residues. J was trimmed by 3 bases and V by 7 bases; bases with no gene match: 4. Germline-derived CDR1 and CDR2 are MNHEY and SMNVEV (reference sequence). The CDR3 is CASKDSGSYNEQFF. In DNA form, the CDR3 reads TGTGCCAGCAAAGATAGCGGGAGCTACAATGAGCAGTTCTTC.

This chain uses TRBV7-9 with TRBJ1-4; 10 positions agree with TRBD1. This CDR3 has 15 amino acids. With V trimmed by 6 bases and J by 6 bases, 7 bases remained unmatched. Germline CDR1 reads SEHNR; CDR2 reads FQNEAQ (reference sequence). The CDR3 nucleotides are TGTGCCAGCAGAGAACCCGGGACAGGGGATGAAAAACTGTTTTTT. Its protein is CASREPGTGDEKLFF.

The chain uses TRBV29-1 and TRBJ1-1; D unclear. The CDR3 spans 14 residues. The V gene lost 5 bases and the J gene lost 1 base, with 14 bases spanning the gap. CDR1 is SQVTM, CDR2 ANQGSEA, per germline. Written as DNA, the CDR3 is TGCAGCGTTATGGGCCTGTCTGGGAACACTGAAGCTTTCTTT. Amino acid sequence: CSVMGLSGNTEAFF.

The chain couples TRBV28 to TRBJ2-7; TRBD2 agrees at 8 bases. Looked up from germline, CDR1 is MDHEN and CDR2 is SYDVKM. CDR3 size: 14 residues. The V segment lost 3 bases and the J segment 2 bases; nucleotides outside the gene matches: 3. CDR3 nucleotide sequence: TGTGCCAGCAGTTTTGAAGCGGGGGCCTACGAGCAGTACTTC. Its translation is CASSFEAGAYEQYF.

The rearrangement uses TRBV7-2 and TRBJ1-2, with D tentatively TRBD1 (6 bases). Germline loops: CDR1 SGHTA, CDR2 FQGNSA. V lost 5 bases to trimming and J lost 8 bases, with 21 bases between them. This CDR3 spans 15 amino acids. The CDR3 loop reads CASSGDRFLVRGYTF. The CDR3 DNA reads TGTGCCAGCAGCGGTGACAGGTTCCTGGTTCGGGGCTACACCTTC.

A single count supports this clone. The CDR3 here is CASSVYSDGALQHF. The CDR3 nucleotides are TGTGCCAGCAGCGTATACTCGGATGGGGCCTTACAGCATTTT. This chain links TRBV9 with TRBJ1-5; the D gene is possibly TRBD1 (5 bases). This CDR3 contains 14 residues. Deletions cut 1 base from V and 13 bases from J, with 18 bases between. The germline CDR1 and CDR2 sequences are SGDLS and YYNGEE.

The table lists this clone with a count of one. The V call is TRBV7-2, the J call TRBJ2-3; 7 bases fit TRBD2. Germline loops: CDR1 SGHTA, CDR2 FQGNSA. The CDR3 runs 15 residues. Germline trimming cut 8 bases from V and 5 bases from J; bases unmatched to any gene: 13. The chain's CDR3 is CASQPPAGEIDTQYF. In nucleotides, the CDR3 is TGTGCCAGCCAACCCCCTGCGGGAGAAATAGATACGCAGTATTTT.

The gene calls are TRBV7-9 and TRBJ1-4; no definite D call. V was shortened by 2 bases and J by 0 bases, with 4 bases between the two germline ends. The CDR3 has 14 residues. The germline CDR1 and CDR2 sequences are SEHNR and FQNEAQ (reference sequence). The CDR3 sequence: CASSLTATNEKLFF. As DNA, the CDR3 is TGTGCCAGCAGCTTAACTGCAACTAATGAAAAACTGTTTTTT.

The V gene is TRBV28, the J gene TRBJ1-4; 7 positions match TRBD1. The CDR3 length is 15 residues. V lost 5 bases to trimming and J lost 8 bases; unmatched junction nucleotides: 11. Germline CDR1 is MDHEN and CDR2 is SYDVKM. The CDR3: CASSPPGTEAEKLFF. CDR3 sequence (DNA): TGTGCCAGCAGTCCACCCGGGACAGAGGCCGAAAAACTGTTTTTT.

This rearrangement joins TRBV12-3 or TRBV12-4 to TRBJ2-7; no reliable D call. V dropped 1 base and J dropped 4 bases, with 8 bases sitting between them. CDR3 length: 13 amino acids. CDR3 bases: TGTGCCAGCAGTTTAGGCGGCCAGTACGAGCAGTACTTC. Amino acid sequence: CASSLGGQYEQYF.

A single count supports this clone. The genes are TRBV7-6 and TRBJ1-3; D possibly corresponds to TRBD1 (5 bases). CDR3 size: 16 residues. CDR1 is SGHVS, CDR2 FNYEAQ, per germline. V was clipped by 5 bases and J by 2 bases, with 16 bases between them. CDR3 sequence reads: CASSLTGGIAGNTIYF. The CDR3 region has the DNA TGTGCCAGCAGCCTTACAGGAGGGATAGCTGGAAACACCATATATTTT.

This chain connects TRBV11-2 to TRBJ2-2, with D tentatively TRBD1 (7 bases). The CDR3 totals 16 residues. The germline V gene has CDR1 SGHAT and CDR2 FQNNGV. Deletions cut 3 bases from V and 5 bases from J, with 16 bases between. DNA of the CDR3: TGTGCCAGCAGCTTCCGCGGAGGGGGCAGGACCGGGGAGCTGTTTTTT. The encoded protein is CASSFRGGGRTGELFF.

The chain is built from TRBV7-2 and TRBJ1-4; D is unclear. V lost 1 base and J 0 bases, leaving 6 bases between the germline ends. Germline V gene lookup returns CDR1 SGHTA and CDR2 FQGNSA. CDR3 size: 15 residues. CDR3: CASSLGAATNEKLFF. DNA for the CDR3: TGTGCCAGCAGCTTAGGGGCAGCAACTAATGAAAAACTGTTTTTT.

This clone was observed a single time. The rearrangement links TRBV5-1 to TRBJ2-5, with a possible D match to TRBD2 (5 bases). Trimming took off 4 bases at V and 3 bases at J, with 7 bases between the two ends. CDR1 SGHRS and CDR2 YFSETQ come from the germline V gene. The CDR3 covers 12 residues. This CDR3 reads CASSRGKETQYF. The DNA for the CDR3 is TGCGCCAGCAGCCGAGGGAAAGAGACCCAGTACTTC.

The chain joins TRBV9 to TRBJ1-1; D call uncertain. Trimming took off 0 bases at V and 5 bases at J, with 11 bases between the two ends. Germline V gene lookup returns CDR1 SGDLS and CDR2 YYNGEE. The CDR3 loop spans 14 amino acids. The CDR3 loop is CASSVGTSRTEAFF. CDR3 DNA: TGTGCCAGCAGCGTAGGAACTTCTAGAACTGAAGCTTTCTTT. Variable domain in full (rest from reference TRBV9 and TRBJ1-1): DSGVTQTPKHLITATGQRVTLRCSPRSGDLSVYWYQQSLDQGLQFLIQYYNGEERAKGNILERFSAQQFPDLHSELNLSSLELGDSALYFCASSVGTSRTEAFFGQGTRLTVV.

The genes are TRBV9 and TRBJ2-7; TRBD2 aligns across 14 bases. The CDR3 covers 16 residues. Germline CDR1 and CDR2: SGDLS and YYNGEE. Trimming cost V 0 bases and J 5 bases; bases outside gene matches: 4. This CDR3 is CASSVGGLAGVNEQYF. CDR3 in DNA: TGTGCCAGCAGCGTAGGGGGACTAGCGGGAGTAAACGAGCAGTACTTC.

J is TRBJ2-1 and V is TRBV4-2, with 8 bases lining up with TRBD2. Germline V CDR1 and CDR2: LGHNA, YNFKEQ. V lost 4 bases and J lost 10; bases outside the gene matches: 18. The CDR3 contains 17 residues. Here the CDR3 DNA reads TGTGCCAGCAGCCTTTTAGGGTCTACGGGAGGGCGGGGGGAGCAGTTCTTC. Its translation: CASSLLGSTGGRGEQFF.

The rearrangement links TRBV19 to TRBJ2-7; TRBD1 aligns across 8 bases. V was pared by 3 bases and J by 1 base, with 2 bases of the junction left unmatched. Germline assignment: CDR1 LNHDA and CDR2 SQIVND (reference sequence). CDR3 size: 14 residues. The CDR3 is CASSMTGESYEQYF. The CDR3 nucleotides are TGTGCCAGTAGTATGACAGGGGAATCCTACGAGCAGTACTTC.

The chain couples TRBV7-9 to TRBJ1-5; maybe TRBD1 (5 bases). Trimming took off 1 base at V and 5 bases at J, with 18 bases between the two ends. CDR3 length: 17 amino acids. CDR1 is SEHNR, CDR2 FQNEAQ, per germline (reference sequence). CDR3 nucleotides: TGTGCCAGCAGCTTAGGACGGCCGGGCCGGGGGGATCAGCCCCAGCATTTT. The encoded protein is CASSLGRPGRGDQPQHF.

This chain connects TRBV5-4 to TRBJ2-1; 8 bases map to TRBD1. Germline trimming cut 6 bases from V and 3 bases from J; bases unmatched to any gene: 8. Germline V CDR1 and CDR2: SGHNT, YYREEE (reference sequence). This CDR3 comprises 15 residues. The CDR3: CASNNGQGLYNEQFF. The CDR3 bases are TGTGCCAGCAATAATGGACAGGGCCTCTACAATGAGCAGTTCTTC.

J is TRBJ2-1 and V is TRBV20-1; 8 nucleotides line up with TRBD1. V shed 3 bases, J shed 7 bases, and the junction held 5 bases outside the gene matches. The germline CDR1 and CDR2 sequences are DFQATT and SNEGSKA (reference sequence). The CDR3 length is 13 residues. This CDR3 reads CSASWTGRNEQFF. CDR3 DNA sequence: TGCAGTGCTAGTTGGACAGGGAGGAATGAGCAGTTCTTC.

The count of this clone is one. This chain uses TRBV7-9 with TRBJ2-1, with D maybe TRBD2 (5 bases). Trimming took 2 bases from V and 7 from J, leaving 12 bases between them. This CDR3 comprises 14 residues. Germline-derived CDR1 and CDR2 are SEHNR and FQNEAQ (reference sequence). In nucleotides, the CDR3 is TGTGCCAGCAGCTTATTGTCTAGCTTGAATGAGCAGTTCTTC. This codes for CASSLLSSLNEQFF.

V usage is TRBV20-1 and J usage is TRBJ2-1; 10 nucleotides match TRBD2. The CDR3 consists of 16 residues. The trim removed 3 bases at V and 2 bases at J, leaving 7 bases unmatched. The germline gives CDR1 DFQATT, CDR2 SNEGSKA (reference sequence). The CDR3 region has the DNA TGCAGTGCTAGTGCGACTAGCGGGTTGACCTACAATGAGCAGTTCTTC. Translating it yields CSASATSGLTYNEQFF.

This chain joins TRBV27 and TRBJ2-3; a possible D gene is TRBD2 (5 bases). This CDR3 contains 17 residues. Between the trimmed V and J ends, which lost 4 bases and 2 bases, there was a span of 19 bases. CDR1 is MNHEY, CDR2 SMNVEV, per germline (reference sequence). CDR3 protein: CASSSETSWPDTDTQYF. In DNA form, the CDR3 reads TGTGCCAGCAGTTCCGAAACTAGTTGGCCCGACACAGATACGCAGTATTTT.

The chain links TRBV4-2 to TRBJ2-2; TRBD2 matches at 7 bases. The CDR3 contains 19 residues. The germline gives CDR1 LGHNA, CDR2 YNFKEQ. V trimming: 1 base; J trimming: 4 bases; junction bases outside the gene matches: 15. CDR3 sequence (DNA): TGTGCCAGCAGCCAAGTTGGGGGGGGTTACACCGTACTCACCGGGGAGCTGTTTTTT. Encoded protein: CASSQVGGGYTVLTGELFF.

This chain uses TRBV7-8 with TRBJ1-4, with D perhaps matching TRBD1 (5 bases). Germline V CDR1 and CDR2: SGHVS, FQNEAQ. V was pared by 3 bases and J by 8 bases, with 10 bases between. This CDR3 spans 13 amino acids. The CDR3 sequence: CASSFFREEKLFF. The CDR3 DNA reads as TGTGCCAGCAGCTTCTTCAGGGAAGAAAAACTGTTTTTT.

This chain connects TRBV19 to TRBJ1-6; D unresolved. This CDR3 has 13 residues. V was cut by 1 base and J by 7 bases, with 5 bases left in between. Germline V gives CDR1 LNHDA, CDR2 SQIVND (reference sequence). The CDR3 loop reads CASSIGQNSPLHF. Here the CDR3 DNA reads TGTGCCAGTAGTATAGGGCAGAATTCACCCCTCCACTTT.

The DNA of the CDR3 is TGTGCCAGCAACCTAGAAGATCGGACAGGGGAGTTCTACGAGCAGTACTTC. Protein product: CASNLEDRTGEFYEQYF. V gene TRBV27 combines with J gene TRBJ2-7; 9 bases align to TRBD1. The CDR3 length is 17 residues. CDR1 is MNHEY, CDR2 SMNVEV, per germline (reference sequence). V shed 7 bases, J shed 3 bases, and the junction held 16 bases outside the gene matches.